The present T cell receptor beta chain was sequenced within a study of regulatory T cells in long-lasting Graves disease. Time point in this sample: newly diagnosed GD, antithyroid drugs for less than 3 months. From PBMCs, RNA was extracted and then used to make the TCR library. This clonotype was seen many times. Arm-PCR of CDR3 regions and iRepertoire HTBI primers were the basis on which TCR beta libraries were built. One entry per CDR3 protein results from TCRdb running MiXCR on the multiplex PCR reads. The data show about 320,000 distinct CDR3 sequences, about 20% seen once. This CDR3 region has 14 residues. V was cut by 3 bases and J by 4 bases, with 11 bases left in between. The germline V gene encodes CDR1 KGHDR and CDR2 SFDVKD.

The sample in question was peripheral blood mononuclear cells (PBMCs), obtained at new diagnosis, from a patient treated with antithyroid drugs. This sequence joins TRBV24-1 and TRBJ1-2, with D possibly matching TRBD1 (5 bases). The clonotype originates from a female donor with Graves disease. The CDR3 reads CATSDTTVIYGYTF. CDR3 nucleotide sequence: TGTGCCACCAGTGATACGACAGTAATCTATGGCTACACCTTC.